The text below deals with one TCR beta chain. Antigen: not known. The data were obtained in a study of CD8 T cells in Susac syndrome. Germline V gene sequence: CDR1 PRHDT, CDR2 FYEKMQ (reference sequence). V was clipped by 4 bases and J by 0 bases; unmatched bases: 4. The CDR3 covers 16 residues. General observations from the study: It was acknowledged in the study that the number of individuals who were included in its TCR sequencing and HLA analysis was relatively small.

The T cells that were sequenced for TCR beta were CD8+ and CD4+ cells from blood. TEMRA cells were FACS-enriched, unlike CD8+ and CD4+ T cells, which were negatively isolated. Random hexamers were used to reverse transcribe the RNA input (about 0.45 to 1 ug). By means of immunoSEQ multiplex PCR, TCR beta CDR3 spanning 54 Vbeta and 13 Jbeta underwent amplification. TCRdb re-analysed the immunoSEQ multiplex PCR reads in MiXCR, keeping a single row per CDR3 protein. The sample includes roughly 44,000 distinct CDR3 sequences, 93% of them seen just once. The chain is built from TRBV13 and TRBJ2-1; 9 positions agree with TRBD2. The TCR sequence derives from a human donor in good health. The specimen sequenced was CD8+ T cells from PBMCs. CDR3 sequence reads: CASSSTSGISYNEQFF. The CDR3, as DNA: TGTGCCAGCAGCTCGACTAGCGGAATCTCCTACAATGAGCAGTTCTTC.